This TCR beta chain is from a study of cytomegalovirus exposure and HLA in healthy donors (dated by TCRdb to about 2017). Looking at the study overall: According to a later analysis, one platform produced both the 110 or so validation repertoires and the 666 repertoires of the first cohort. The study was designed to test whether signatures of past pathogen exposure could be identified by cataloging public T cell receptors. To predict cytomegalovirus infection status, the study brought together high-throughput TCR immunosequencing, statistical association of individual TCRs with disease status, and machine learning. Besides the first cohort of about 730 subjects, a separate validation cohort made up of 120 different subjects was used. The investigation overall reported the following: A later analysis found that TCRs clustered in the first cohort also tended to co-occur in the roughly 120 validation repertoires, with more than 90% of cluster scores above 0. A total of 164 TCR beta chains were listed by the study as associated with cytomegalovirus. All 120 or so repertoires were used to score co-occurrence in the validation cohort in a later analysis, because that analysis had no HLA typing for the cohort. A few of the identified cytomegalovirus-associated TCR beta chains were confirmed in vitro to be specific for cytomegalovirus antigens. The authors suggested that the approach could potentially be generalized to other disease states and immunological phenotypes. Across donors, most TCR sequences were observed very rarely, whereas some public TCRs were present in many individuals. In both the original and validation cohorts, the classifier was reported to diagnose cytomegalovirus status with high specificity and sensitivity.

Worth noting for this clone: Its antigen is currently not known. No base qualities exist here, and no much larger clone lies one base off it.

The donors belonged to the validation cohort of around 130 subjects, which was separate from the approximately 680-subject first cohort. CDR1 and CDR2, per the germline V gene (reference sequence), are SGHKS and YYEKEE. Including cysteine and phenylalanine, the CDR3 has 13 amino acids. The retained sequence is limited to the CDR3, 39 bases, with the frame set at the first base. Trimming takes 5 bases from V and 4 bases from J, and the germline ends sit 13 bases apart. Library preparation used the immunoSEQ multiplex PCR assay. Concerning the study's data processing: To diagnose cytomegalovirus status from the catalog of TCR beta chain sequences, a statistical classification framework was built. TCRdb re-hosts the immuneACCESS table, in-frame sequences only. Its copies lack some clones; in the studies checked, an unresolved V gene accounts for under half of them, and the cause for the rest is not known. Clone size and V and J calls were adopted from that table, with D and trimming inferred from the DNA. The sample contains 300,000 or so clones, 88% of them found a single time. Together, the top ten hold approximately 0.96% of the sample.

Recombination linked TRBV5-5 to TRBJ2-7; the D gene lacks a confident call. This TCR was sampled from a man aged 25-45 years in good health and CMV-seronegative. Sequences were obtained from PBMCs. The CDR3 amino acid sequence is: CASRFSDKYEQYF. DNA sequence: TGTGCCAGCAGGTTTAGTGATAAGTACGAGCAGTACTTC.